This T cell receptor beta chain is drawn from a study of cytomegalovirus exposure and HLA in healthy donors. As for the study in general: An early data release held tens of millions of unique TCRs from HLA-typed donors. The study's findings and limits: By a later analysis, the bulk of CMV-associated TCR beta chains appeared HLA-restricted. When a later analysis was performed, an Asian-associated ancestry cluster reportedly had fewer N-insertions than the roughly 640-donor mean.

The CDR3 length is 14 residues. Trimming cost V 3 bases and J 2 bases, with 11 bases left between them. Germline V gene sequence: CDR1 LNHDA, CDR2 SQIVND (reference sequence). This clone was observed once. Its target is unknown. PCR primers comprised 60 Vbeta and 13 Jbeta primers. Assay used: immunoSEQ multiplex PCR; TCRdb lists only in-frame clones, some missing. The table records about 160,000 clones, approximately 80% of them present only once. The sequence derives from a woman between 18 and 30 years old in good health and CMV-seronegative. Sequencing was carried out using PBMCs. The chain joins TRBV19 to TRBJ2-7; weak D call: TRBD2 (5 bases). The CDR3 is CASSIGSGTYEQYF. CDR3 in DNA: TGTGCCAGTAGTATCGGAAGCGGTACCTACGAGCAGTACTTC.